One sample yielded the 5 T cell receptor beta chains listed below, sequenced in a study of radiotherapy plus CTLA-4 blockade in lung cancer. The data were produced by immunoSEQ multiplex PCR, yet TCRdb's version contains in-frame clones alone and is incomplete. The sample includes 70,000 to 85,000 clones, roughly 74% seen only once; the top ten take more than 7.5%. The sequenced sample was peripheral blood, obtained from a patient treated with radiotherapy plus ipilimumab. The receptors stem from a human donor with non-small cell lung cancer whose response to radiotherapy plus ipilimumab could not be evaluated.

The V and J genes are TRBV5-1 and TRBJ1-2; TRBD1 matches 8 bases. CDR3 length: 15 amino acids. After removal of 2 bases from V and 4 bases from J, the junction contained 7 bases not matched to a gene. CDR1 and CDR2 from the germline V gene are SGHRS and YFSETQ. CDR3 DNA sequence: TGCGCCAGCAGCTTAGGGCAGGGGGCCGGCTATGGCTACACCTTC. Translated, it gives CASSLGQGAGYGYTF.

This clone was seen a single time. The rearrangement uses TRBV7-2 and TRBJ2-5, with 7 bases identical to TRBD2. Germline V gene data show CDR1 as SGHTA and CDR2 as FQGNSA. The CDR3 is made up of 14 amino acids. Unmatched junction bases numbered 8, after V lost 5 bases and J lost 5 bases. The CDR3 DNA follows: TGTGCCAGCAGCCGGAGACTAGCTGGGGAGACCCAGTACTTC. It translates to CASSRRLAGETQYF.

This clone was observed a handful of times. The V gene is TRBV2, the J gene TRBJ1-2, with TRBD1 matching over 8 bases. CDR3 length: 16 amino acids. CDR1 is SNHLY, CDR2 FYNNEI, per germline. Trimming at V came to 2 bases and at J to 3 bases, leaving 8 bases not matched to a gene. The CDR3 DNA reads TGTGCCAGCAGTGAACCTTATCAGGGGGCGGACTATGGCTACACCTTC. The encoded protein is CASSEPYQGADYGYTF. The variable domain in full, with the rest retrieved from reference TRBV2 and TRBJ1-2, is EPEVTQTPSHQVTQMGQEVILRCVPISNHLYFYWYRQILGQKVEFLVSFYNNEISEKSEIFDDQFSVERPDGSNFTLKIRSTKLEDSAMYFCASSEPYQGADYGYTFGSGTRLTVV.

V and J are TRBV6-5 and TRBJ2-5; D is possibly TRBD1 (6 bases). Germline V gene lookup returns CDR1 MNHEY and CDR2 SVGAGI. V was clipped by 8 bases and J by 2 bases, with 12 bases between them. The CDR3 covers 13 residues. The CDR3 nucleotides are TGTGCCAGCGTTCCTACAGGGCAAGAGACCCAGTACTTC. It codes for CASVPTGQETQYF.

V gene TRBV18 combines with J gene TRBJ2-6; TRBD1 might be the D (5 bases). Germline CDR1 and CDR2: KGHSH and LQKENI. Trimming left V 5 bases short and J 0 bases short, with 11 bases between. The CDR3 has 16 residues. The CDR3 loop is CASSYTGSSGANVLTF. CDR3 DNA: TGTGCCAGCTCATACACAGGTAGCTCTGGGGCCAACGTCCTGACTTTC.